The clone carrying this T cell receptor (beta chain) was detected many times. Its antigen is still unknown. Under 3 months was the duration of disease in ophthalmopathy patients, who also had a Clinical Activity Score of at least 3 and a NOSPECS grade of at least 4. Each diagnosis was grounded in clinical symptoms, serum thyroxine and TRAb, thyroid ultrasound, and orbital computed tomography. Regions amplified from RNA transcripts were the TCR beta CDR3 regions. First-round RT-PCR targeting the TCR CDR3 was performed with the HTBI primer set. TCRdb analysed the multiplex PCR reads with MiXCR anew, one entry per CDR3 protein. The sample lists 600,000 to 700,000 distinct CDR3 sequences; 14% to 15% were seen once. This CDR3 region has 10 residues. Germline CDR1 MNHNS, CDR2 SASEGT. V was trimmed by 11 bases and J by 11 bases, leaving 13 bases between them. The data derive from a study of T cells in Graves' hyperthyroidism and ophthalmopathy. Points from the study as a whole: Ophthalmopathy was separated from stable hyperthyroidism by a 13 V-J model.

The source material was blood. The sequence came from a woman aged 40 to 50 with Graves' ophthalmopathy. This chain links TRBV6-1 with TRBJ1-5; no definite D call. The chain's CDR3 is CAGLLRAQHF. In DNA form, the CDR3 reads TGTGCCGGACTCCTGAGGGCCCAGCATTTT.